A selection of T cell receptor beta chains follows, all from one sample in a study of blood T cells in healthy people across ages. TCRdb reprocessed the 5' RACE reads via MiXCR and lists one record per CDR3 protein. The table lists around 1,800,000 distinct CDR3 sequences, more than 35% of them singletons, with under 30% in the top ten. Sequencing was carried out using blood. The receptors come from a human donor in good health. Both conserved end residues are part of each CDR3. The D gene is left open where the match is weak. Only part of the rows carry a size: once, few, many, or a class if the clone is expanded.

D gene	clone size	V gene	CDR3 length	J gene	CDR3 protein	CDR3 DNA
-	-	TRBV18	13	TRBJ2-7	CASSGDTTYEQYF	TGTGCCAGCTCGGGGGACACCACCTACGAGCAGTACTTC
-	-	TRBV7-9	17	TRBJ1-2	CASSLGWDKLGDVGYTF	TGTGCCAGCAGCTTAGGGTGGGACAAATTGGGGGACGTTGGCTACACCTTC
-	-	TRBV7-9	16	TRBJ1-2	CTSSTSGGPSNYGYTF	TGTACCAGCAGCACCTCCGGGGGGCCCTCTAACTATGGCTACACCTTC
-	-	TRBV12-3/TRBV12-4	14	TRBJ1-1	CASSLRYLNTEAFF	TGTGCCAGCAGTCTCAGATACTTGAACACTGAAGCTTTCTTT
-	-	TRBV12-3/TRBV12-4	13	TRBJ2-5	CASRQNKGETQYF	TGTGCCAGCAGGCAAAATAAGGGCGAGACCCAGTACTTC
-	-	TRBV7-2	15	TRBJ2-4	CASSKVPGRENIQYF	TGTGCCAGCAGCAAAGTACCCGGGAGAGAAAACATTCAGTACTTC
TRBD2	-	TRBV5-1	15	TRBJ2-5	CASSPVLAGQETQYF	TGCGCCAGCAGCCCGGTTCTAGCGGGCCAAGAGACCCAGTACTTC
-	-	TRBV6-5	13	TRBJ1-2	CASRISMDYGYTF	TGTGCCAGCAGGATTTCTATGGACTATGGCTACACCTTC
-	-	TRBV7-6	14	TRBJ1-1	CVSSLGNMNTEAFF	TGTGTCAGCAGCTTAGGGAACATGAACACTGAAGCTTTCTTT
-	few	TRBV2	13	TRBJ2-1	CASTWTVRNEQFF	TGTGCCAGCACTTGGACCGTACGGAATGAGCAGTTCTTC
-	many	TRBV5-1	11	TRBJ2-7	CASSLDYEQYF	TGCGCCAGCAGCTTGGACTACGAGCAGTACTTC
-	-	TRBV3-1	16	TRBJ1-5	CASSLEFGDSNQPQHF	TGTGCCAGCAGCCTAGAATTTGGGGATAGCAATCAGCCCCAGCATTTT
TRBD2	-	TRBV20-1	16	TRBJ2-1	CSAADERGGPYNEQFF	TGCAGTGCCGCCGACGAGCGGGGGGGCCCGTACAATGAGCAGTTCTTC
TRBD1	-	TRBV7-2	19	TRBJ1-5	CASSLGSTTGAYSNQPQHF	TGTGCCAGCAGCTTAGGATCAACTACAGGGGCCTATAGCAATCAGCCCCAGCATTTT
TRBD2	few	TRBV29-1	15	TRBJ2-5	CSVGRRRTSGETQYF	TGCAGCGTAGGTCGCCGACGGACTAGCGGTGAGACCCAGTACTTC
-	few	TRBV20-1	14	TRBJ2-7	CSANFYLTGREQYF	TGCAGTGCCAACTTTTATCTCACAGGACGCGAGCAGTACTTC
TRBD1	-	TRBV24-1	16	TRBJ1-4	CATSEPGTGEEEKLFF	TGTGCCACCAGTGAACCAGGAACAGGGGAGGAGGAAAAACTGTTTTTT
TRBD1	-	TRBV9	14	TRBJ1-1	CASGVDRGGTEAFF	TGTGCCAGCGGCGTGGACAGGGGTGGAACTGAAGCTTTCTTT
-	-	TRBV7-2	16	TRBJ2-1	CASSLVRQGFNHEQFF	TGTGCCAGCAGCTTAGTGAGGCAGGGGTTTAATCATGAGCAGTTCTTC
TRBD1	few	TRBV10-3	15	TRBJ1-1	CAISGRLPGGTEAFF	TGTGCCATCAGTGGTCGTCTCCCAGGGGGCACTGAAGCTTTCTTT
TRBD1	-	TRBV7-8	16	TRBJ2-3	CASSQKDRGPTDTQYF	TGTGCCAGCAGCCAAAAGGACAGGGGTCCCACAGATACGCAGTATTTT
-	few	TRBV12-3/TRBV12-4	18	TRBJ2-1	CASSLHRVGRALINEQFF	TGTGCCAGCAGTCTACATCGGGTTGGCAGGGCTTTAATAAATGAGCAGTTCTTC
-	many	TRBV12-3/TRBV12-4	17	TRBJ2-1	CASSFLKPGSPYNEQFF	TGTGCCAGCAGTTTTCTCAAGCCAGGGTCCCCCTACAATGAGCAGTTCTTC